The sequence of this T cell receptor beta chain was determined in a study of a mutant IDH1 vaccine in newly diagnosed glioma. V shed 6 bases and J shed 0 bases, with 14 bases lying between them. The germline V gene has CDR1 MDHEN and CDR2 SYDVKM. There are 15 residues in the CDR3. Comments on this clone: Its specificity is not known.

Time point noted: week 35, safety follow-up. It was 300 ug of mutant IDH1 20-mer peptide that made up each vaccine dose, given with topical imiquimod. Generated by immunoSEQ multiplex PCR, the TCRdb table keeps only in-frame clones and is missing some. The repertoire consists of roughly 38,000 clones, with approximately 92% occurring once and the leading ten covering approximately 1.6%. V and J are TRBV28 and TRBJ1-1; TRBD1 might be the D (5 bases). Sequences were derived from PBMCs, sampled from a glioma patient whose treatment included an IDH1 peptide vaccine. The receptor's source is a man aged 40-49 years with glioma. The CDR3 DNA sequence: TGTGCCAGCAGACCCCCAGGGTACATGAACACTGAAGCTTTCTTT. This gives the protein CASRPPGYMNTEAFF.